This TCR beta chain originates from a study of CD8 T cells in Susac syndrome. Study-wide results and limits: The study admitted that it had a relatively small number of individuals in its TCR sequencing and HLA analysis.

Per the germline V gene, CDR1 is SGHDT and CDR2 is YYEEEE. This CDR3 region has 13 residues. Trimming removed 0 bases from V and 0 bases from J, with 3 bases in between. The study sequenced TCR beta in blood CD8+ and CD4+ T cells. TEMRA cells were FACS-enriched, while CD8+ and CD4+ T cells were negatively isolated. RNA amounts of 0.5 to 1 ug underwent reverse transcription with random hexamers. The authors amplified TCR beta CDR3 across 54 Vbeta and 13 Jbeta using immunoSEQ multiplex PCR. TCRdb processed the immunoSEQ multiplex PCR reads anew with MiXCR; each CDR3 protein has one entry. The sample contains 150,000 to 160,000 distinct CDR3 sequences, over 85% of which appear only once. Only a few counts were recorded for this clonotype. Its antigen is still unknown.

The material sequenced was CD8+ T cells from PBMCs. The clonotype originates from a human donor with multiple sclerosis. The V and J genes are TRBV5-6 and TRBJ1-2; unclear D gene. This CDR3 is CASSLGANYGYTF. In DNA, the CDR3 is TGTGCCAGCAGCTTGGGGGCTAACTATGGCTACACCTTC.